This TCR beta chain appears in the sequencing data of a study of shared clonotypes between healthy human individuals. Regarding the study as a whole: Exclusively blood specimens were collected; tissue repertoires likely differ.

Data came from immunoSEQ multiplex PCR; TCRdb stores just in-frame clones and leaves some out. The data contain roughly 500,000 clones, 95% to 97% of them seen just once; the ten biggest clones take up 0.055% to 0.075%. For this clone: Its specificity is not known.

The CDR3 totals 15 residues. CDR1 is MNHEY and CDR2 is SMNVEV in the germline V gene (reference sequence). V was pared by 5 bases and J by 3 bases, with 17 bases between. This receptor was taken from a woman in her twenties or thirties in good health. The sample consisted of naive CD4+ T cells sorted from blood. Sample subset: CD45RA+ positively selected. This rearrangement joins TRBV27 to TRBJ2-7, with a tentative D call TRBD1 (5 bases). In DNA form, the CDR3 reads TGTGCCAGCAGTCAAGCAAGGGGCGTACTCTACGAGCAGTACTTC. It specifies CASSQARGVLYEQYF.